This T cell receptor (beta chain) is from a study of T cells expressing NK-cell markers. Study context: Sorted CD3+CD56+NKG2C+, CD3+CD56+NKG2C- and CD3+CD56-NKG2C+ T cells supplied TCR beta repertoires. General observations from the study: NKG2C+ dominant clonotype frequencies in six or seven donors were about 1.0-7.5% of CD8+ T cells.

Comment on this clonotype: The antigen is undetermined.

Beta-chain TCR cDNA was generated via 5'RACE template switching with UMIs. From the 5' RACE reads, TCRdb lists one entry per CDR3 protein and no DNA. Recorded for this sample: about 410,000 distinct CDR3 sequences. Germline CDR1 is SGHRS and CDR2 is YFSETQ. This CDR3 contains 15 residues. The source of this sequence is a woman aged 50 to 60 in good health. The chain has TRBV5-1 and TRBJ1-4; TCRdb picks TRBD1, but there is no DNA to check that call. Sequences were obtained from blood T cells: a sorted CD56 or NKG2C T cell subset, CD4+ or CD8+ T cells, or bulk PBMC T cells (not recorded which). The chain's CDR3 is CASSSGQNKGEKLFF.